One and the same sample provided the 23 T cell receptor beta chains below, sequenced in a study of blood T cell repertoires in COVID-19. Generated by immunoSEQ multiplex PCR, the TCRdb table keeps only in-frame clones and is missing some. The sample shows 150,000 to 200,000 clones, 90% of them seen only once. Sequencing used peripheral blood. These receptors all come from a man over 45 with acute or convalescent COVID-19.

The CDR3: CASSVGDKNTEAFF. The CDR3 nucleotides read TGTGCCAGCAGCGTAGGGGACAAGAACACTGAAGCTTTCTTT. V usage is TRBV9 and J usage is TRBJ1-1; perhaps TRBD1 as D (6 bases). The CDR3 loop spans 14 amino acids. V was pared by 0 bases and J by 1 base, with 7 bases between. Germline CDR1 SGDLS, CDR2 YYNGEE.

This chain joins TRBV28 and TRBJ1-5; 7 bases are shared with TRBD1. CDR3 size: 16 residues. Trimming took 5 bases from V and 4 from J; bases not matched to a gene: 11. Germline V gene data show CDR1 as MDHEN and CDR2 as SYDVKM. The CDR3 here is CASSRGGQRANQPQHF. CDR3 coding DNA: TGTGCCAGCAGTCGAGGGGGACAGCGTGCGAATCAGCCCCAGCATTTT.

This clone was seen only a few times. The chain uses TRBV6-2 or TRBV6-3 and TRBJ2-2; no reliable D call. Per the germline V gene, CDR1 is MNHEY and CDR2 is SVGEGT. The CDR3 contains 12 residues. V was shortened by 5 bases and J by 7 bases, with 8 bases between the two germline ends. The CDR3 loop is CASSPGFGELFF. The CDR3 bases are TGTGCCAGCAGTCCCGGTTTCGGGGAGCTGTTTTTT.

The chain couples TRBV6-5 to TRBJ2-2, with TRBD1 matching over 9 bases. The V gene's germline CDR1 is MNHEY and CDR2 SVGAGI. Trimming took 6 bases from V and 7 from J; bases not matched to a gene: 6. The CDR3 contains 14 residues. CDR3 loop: CASSPRDRDGELFF. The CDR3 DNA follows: TGTGCCAGCAGCCCCCGGGACAGGGACGGGGAGCTGTTTTTT.

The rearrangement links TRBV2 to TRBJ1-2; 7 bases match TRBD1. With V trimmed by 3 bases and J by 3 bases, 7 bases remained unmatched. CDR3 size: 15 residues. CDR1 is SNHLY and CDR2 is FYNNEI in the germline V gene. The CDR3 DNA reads TGTGCCAGCAGTGAGCCGGGACAGACCCACTATGGCTACACCTTC. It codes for CASSEPGQTHYGYTF.

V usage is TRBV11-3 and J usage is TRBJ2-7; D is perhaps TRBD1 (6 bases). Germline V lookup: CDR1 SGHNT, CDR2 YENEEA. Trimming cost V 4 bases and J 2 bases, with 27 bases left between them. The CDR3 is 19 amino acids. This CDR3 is CASSSLVITGLGRTYEQYV. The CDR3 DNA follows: TGTGCCAGCAGCTCACTAGTTATTACAGGGTTGGGCCGCACCTACGAGCAGTACGTC.

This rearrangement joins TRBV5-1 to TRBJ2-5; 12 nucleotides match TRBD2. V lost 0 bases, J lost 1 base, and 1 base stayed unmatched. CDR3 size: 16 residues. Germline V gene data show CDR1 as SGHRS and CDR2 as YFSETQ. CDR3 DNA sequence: TGCGCCAGCAGCTTGGCTAGCGGGAGGGCCCAAGAGACCCAGTACTTC. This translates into CASSLASGRAQETQYF.

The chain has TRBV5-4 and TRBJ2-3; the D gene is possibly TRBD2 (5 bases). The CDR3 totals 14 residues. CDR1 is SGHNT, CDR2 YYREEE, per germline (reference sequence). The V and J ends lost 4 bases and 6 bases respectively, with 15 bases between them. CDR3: CASSPPDWRDTQYF. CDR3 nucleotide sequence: TGTGCCAGCAGCCCCCCGGACTGGAGGGATACGCAGTATTTT.

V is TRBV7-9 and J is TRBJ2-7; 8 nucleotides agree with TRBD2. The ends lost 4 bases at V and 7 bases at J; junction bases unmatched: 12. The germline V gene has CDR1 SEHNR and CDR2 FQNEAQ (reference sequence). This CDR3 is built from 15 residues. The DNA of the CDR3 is TGTGCCAGCAGCTCCCAGCGGGAGAACGTCGGGGAGCAGTACTTC. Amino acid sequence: CASSSQRENVGEQYF.

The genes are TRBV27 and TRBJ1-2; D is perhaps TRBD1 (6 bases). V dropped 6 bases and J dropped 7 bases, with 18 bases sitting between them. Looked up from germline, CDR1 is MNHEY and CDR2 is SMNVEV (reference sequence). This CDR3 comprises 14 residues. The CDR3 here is CASSPSGGASGYTF. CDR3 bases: TGTGCCAGCAGCCCGTCGGGGGGGGCCTCTGGCTACACCTTC.

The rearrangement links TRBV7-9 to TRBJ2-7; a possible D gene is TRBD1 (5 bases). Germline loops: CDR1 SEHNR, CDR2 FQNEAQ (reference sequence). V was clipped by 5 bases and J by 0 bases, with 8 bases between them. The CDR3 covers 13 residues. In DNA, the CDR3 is TGTGCCAGCAGCCTTGACAGCTCCTACGAGCAGTACTTC. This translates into CASSLDSSYEQYF.

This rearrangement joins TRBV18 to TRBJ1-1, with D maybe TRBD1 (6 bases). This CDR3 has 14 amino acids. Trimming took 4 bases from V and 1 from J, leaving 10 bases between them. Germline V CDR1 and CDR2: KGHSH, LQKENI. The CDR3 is CASSRTAENTEAFF. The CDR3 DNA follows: TGTGCCAGCTCACGGACAGCTGAGAACACTGAAGCTTTCTTT.

The DNA of the CDR3 is TGTGCCAGCAGCTTACAGCCACAGGGGGCGAACACCGGGGAGCTGTTTTTT. Amino acids: CASSLQPQGANTGELFF. This chain uses TRBV7-2 with TRBJ2-2, with 8 bases identical to TRBD1. This CDR3 is 17 amino acids long. With V trimmed by 2 bases and J by 0 bases, 5 bases remained unmatched. The V gene's germline CDR1 is SGHTA and CDR2 FQGNSA.

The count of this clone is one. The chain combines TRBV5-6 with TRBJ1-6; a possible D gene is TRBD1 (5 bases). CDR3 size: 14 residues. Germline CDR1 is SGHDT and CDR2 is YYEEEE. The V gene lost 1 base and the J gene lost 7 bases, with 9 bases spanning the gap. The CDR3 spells CASSLRGGNSPLHF. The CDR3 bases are TGTGCCAGCAGCTTGAGGGGAGGCAATTCACCCCTCCACTTT.

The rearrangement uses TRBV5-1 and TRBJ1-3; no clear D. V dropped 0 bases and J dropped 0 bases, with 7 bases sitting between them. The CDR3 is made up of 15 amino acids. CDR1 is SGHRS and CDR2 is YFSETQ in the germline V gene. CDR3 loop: CASSLAPISGNTIYF. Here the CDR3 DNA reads TGCGCCAGCAGCTTGGCCCCCATCTCTGGAAACACCATATATTTT.

CDR3 region: CASSEGGHQETQYF. CDR3 sequence (DNA): TGTGCCAGCAGTGAAGGGGGGCACCAAGAGACCCAGTACTTC. The chain employs TRBV2 and TRBJ2-5; D possibly corresponds to TRBD1 (6 bases). The V and J ends lost 1 base and 0 bases respectively, with 6 bases between them. The germline CDR1 and CDR2 sequences are SNHLY and FYNNEI. This CDR3 spans 14 amino acids.

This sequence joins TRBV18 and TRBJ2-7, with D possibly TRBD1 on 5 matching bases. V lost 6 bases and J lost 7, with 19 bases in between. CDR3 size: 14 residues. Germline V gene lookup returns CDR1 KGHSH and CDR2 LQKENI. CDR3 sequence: CASSPDSITREQYF. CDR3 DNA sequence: TGTGCCAGCTCGCCCGACAGTATCACCAGGGAGCAGTACTTC.

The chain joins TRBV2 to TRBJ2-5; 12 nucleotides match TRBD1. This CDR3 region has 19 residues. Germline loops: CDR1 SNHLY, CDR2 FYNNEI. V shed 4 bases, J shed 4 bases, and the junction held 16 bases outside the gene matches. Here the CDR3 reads CASSVLSGTGGAYGETQYF. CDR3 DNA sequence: TGTGCCAGCAGTGTTCTGTCCGGGACAGGGGGCGCGTATGGAGAGACCCAGTACTTC.

The CDR3 bases are TGTGCCAGCTCACAGGGGGCGCAAGGCTATGGCTACACCTTC. Amino acid sequence: CASSQGAQGYGYTF. V gene TRBV18 combines with J gene TRBJ1-2; 7 nucleotides align to TRBD1. V lost 4 bases, J lost 4 bases, and 6 bases stayed unmatched. The CDR3 has 14 residues. Germline V gene lookup returns CDR1 KGHSH and CDR2 LQKENI.

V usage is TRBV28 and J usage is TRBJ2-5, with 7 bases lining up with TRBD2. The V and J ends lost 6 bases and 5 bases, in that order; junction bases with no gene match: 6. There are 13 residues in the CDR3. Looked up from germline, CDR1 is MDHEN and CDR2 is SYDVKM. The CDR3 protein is CASRGGSWETQYF. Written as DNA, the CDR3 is TGTGCCAGCAGAGGCGGGAGTTGGGAGACCCAGTACTTC.

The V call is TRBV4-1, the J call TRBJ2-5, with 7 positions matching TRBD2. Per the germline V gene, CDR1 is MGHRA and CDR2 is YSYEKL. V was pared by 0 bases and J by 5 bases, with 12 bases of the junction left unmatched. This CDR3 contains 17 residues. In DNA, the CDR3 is TGCGCCAGCAGCCAAGACGAGGGGCTAGCCGGGGGGGAGACCCAGTACTTC. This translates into CASSQDEGLAGGETQYF.

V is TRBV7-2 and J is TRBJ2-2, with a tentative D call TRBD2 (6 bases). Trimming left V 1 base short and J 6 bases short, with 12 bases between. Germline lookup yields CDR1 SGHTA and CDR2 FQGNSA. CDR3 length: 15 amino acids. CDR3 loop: CASSLEVGGAGELFF. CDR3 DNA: TGTGCCAGCAGCTTAGAAGTCGGGGGTGCCGGGGAGCTGTTTTTT.

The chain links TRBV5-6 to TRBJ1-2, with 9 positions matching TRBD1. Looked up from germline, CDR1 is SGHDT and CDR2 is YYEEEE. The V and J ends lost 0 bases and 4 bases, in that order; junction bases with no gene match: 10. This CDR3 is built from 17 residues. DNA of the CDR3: TGTGCCAGCAGCTTGGATGAGATGAGGACAGGGGCCTATGGCTACACCTTC. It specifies CASSLDEMRTGAYGYTF.